This passage covers 21 T cell receptor beta chains from one sample sequenced in a study of shared clonotypes between healthy human individuals. Only in-frame clones appear in the TCRdb table, and some are missing; sequencing was by immunoSEQ multiplex PCR. The profile shows a few million clones, roughly nine tenths of them singletons. Material for sequencing was naive CD4+ T cells sorted from blood. Subset given: CD45RA+ positively selected. The receptors come from a man aged 18-30 years in good health.

The chain employs TRBV28 and TRBJ1-2; 10 bases fit TRBD1. This CDR3 spans 14 amino acids. Trimming took 4 bases from V and 6 from J; bases not matched to a gene: 5. CDR1 and CDR2 from the germline V gene are MDHEN and SYDVKM. The CDR3 nucleotides read TGTGCCAGCAGTTCTCCCGGGACAGGGGATGGCTACACCTTC. It is translated as CASSSPGTGDGYTF.

The chain joins TRBV27 to TRBJ2-7, with D perhaps matching TRBD1 or TRBD2 (6 bases each). From germline, CDR1 is MNHEY and CDR2 SMNVEV (reference sequence). The CDR3 length is 13 residues. The germline V and J ends were trimmed by 8 bases and 3 bases, with 14 bases remaining between them. As DNA, the CDR3 is TGTGCCAGCCGAGGGGGGCGAAACTACGAGCAGTACTTC. This sequence encodes CASRGGRNYEQYF.

CDR3 bases: TGTGCCAGCAGCTTATCCCCCCTAGCGGGATACGAGCAGTACTTC. Translating it yields CASSLSPLAGYEQYF. J is TRBJ2-7 and V is TRBV7-2; 9 bases line up with TRBD2. V was clipped by 2 bases and J by 4 bases; unmatched bases: 6. Germline CDR1 is SGHTA and CDR2 is FQGNSA. This CDR3 has 15 amino acids.

The rearrangement links TRBV11-2 to TRBJ2-7; 9 bases fit TRBD1. Germline CDR1 SGHAT, CDR2 FQNNGV. V was pared by 5 bases and J by 4 bases, with 9 bases of the junction left unmatched. This CDR3 comprises 15 residues. The CDR3 loop is CASSLSGTGTYEQYF. Here the CDR3 DNA reads TGTGCCAGCAGCCTATCCGGGACAGGGACTTACGAGCAGTACTTC. Together with reference TRBV11-2 and TRBJ2-7, the CDR3 gives the full variable domain: EAGVAQSPRYKIIEKRQSVAFWCNPISGHATLYWYQQILGQGPKLLIQFQNNGVVDDSQLPKDRFSAERLKGVDSTLKIQPAKLEDSAVYLCASSLSGTGTYEQYFGPGTRLTVT.

The chain uses TRBV7-9 and TRBJ2-7, with D tentatively TRBD2 (5 bases). The V gene's germline CDR1 is SEHNR and CDR2 FQNEAQ (reference sequence). This CDR3 is 14 amino acids long. The ends were cut back, 2 bases at V and 9 bases at J, with 17 bases in the middle. CDR3 nucleotide sequence: TGTGCCAGCAGCTTATATTCCGTCGGGGAGACGCAGTACTTC. It yields the protein CASSLYSVGETQYF.

The chain has TRBV6-6 and TRBJ1-2; 7 bases align to TRBD1. The CDR3 totals 16 residues. Germline lookup yields CDR1 MNHNY and CDR2 SVGAGI (reference sequence). J gave up 6 bases and V 6 bases, and 16 bases lay outside the gene matches. This CDR3 reads CASSRSGTGTENGYTF. The CDR3 region has the DNA TGTGCCAGCAGCCGGAGTGGCACCGGGACAGAGAATGGCTACACCTTC.

The V and J genes are TRBV6-6 and TRBJ2-1; 13 bases match TRBD2. This CDR3 comprises 14 residues. Germline trimming cut 5 bases from V and 8 bases from J; bases unmatched to any gene: 3. Germline V gene data show CDR1 as MNHNY and CDR2 as SVGAGI (reference sequence). The CDR3 loop reads CASSETSGGYEQFF. CDR3 DNA sequence: TGTGCCAGCAGTGAGACTAGCGGGGGGTATGAGCAGTTCTTC.

The CDR3 sequence: CASSESRSYEQYF. Here the CDR3 DNA reads TGCGCCAGCAGTGAGTCGAGATCCTACGAGCAGTACTTC. The chain is built from TRBV10-1 and TRBJ2-7; no clear D gene. Trimming pared 0 bases from V and 1 base from J, leaving 4 bases between. CDR3 length: 13 amino acids. Germline values: CDR1 WNHNN, CDR2 SYGVQD (reference sequence).

This clone was observed a single time. This chain links TRBV10-3 with TRBJ1-6, with D hard to call. The germline V and J ends were trimmed by 6 bases and 7 bases, with 10 bases remaining between them. The CDR3 contains 13 residues. The V gene's germline CDR1 is ENHRY and CDR2 SYGVKD. The CDR3 spells CAIRRSENSPLHF. The CDR3 nucleotides read TGTGCCATCAGACGCAGCGAGAATTCACCCCTCCACTTT.

The CDR3 nucleotides read TGTGCCAGCAACCAACAGAGTAACACTGGGTATGGTGAAGCTTTCTTT. It specifies CASNQQSNTGYGEAFF. This chain uses TRBV2 with TRBJ1-1; unclear D gene. This CDR3 is built from 16 residues. The germline CDR1 and CDR2 sequences are SNHLY and FYNNEI. V was trimmed by 7 bases and J by 7 bases, leaving 25 bases between them.

The chain couples TRBV7-2 to TRBJ2-7; D is undetermined. CDR3 length equals 13 residues. Trimming removed 1 base at V and 3 bases at J, with 7 bases between. From germline, CDR1 is SGHTA and CDR2 FQGNSA. This CDR3 reads CASSLGLLYEQYF. DNA for the CDR3: TGTGCCAGCAGCTTAGGTCTACTCTACGAGCAGTACTTC.

CDR3 DNA: TGTGCCAGCAGTTCCTTTCAAAACTTAGGGTCGTACGAGCAGTACTTC. Translated, it gives CASSSFQNLGSYEQYF. V usage is TRBV6-5 and J usage is TRBJ2-7; D remains ambiguous. CDR1 MNHEY and CDR2 SVGAGI come from the germline V gene. The CDR3 is 16 amino acids. The V end was cut by 4 bases, the J end by 4 bases, with 20 bases between.

This rearrangement joins TRBV6-6 to TRBJ1-2, with D uncertain. Per germline, CDR1 MNHNY and CDR2 SVGAGI (reference sequence). The CDR3 consists of 14 residues. V lost 6 bases, J lost 0 bases, and 11 bases lay in between. CDR3 DNA: TGTGCCAGCAGCTCAACGACATCTAACTATGGCTACACCTTC. This encodes CASSSTTSNYGYTF.

The V call is TRBV13, the J call TRBJ2-3, with 8 bases aligning to TRBD2. Germline V gives CDR1 PRHDT, CDR2 FYEKMQ (reference sequence). This CDR3 has 16 amino acids. Unmatched junction bases numbered 12, after V lost 4 bases and J lost 6 bases. The CDR3 region has the DNA TGTGCCAGCAGCTCCCGTTTAGCGGGGTTGGACGATACGCAGTATTTT. Protein product: CASSSRLAGLDDTQYF.

This chain connects TRBV19 to TRBJ1-6; the D is unclear. Per the germline V gene, CDR1 is LNHDA and CDR2 is SQIVND (reference sequence). The V end lost 2 bases, the J end lost 8 bases, and 10 bases lay between the germline ends. This CDR3 has 14 residues. The chain's CDR3 is CASSIQGGDSPLHF. The DNA of the CDR3 is TGTGCCAGTAGTATACAAGGTGGGGATTCACCCCTCCACTTT.

This clone was seen only once. The DNA for the CDR3 is TGTGCTAGTGGTTCCTCAGGGGGCGGAAAAGGGGAGCTGTTTTTT. Translation gives CASGSSGGGKGELFF. This chain joins TRBV12-5 and TRBJ2-2; 8 bases agree with TRBD1. The germline gives CDR1 LGHNT, CDR2 FRNRAP. The length of the CDR3 is 15 residues. The ends lost 4 bases at V and 8 bases at J; junction bases unmatched: 9.

This clone was seen a single time. The gene calls are TRBV18 and TRBJ1-1, with D perhaps matching TRBD1 (6 bases). The germline CDR1 and CDR2 sequences are KGHSH and LQKENI. V was pared by 2 bases and J by 4 bases, with 11 bases between. The CDR3 is 14 residues long. This CDR3 is CASSPKGGFTEAFF. DNA for the CDR3: TGTGCCAGCTCACCAAAAGGGGGTTTCACTGAAGCTTTCTTT.

The chain joins TRBV18 to TRBJ2-7, with D possibly TRBD2 on 5 matching bases. Germline V gene sequence: CDR1 KGHSH, CDR2 LQKENI. Trimming removed 5 bases at V and 2 bases at J, with 19 bases between. CDR3 size: 16 residues. DNA for the CDR3: TGTGCCAGCTCATCGACTACCATGTCACCCACCTACGAGCAGTACTTC. Translated: CASSSTTMSPTYEQYF. The variable domain in full, with the rest retrieved from reference TRBV18 and TRBJ2-7, is NAGVMQNPRHLVRRRGQEARLRCSPMKGHSHVYWYRQLPEEGLKFMVYLQKENIIDESGMPKERFSAEFPKEGPSILRIQQVVRGDSAAYFCASSSTTMSPTYEQYFGPGTRLTVT.

About this clone: At the DNA level, this CDR3 is encoded by other sequences in the same sample as well. The chain has TRBV5-6 and TRBJ2-3, with 10 bases aligning to TRBD2. The germline CDR1 and CDR2 sequences are SGHDT and YYEEEE. V shed 2 bases, J shed 4 bases, and the junction held 1 base outside the gene matches. This CDR3 has 14 residues. In DNA form, the CDR3 reads TGTGCCAGCAGCTTAGCGGGAGGGGCAGATACGCAGTATTTT. Its protein product is CASSLAGGADTQYF.

This chain links TRBV15 with TRBJ2-7, with D unclear. The CDR3 runs to 13 residues. CDR1 and CDR2 from the germline V gene are LNHNV and YYDKDF (reference sequence). Deletions cut 5 bases from V and 6 bases from J, with 14 bases between. This chain's CDR3 is CATSRGNMAEQYF. CDR3 DNA: TGTGCCACCAGCCGAGGCAACATGGCCGAGCAGTACTTC.

This sequence joins TRBV7-2 and TRBJ1-2; 9 nucleotides match TRBD1. The CDR3 extends over 16 amino acids. The V and J ends lost 0 bases and 7 bases, in that order; junction bases with no gene match: 9. Germline assignment: CDR1 SGHTA and CDR2 FQGNSA. In nucleotides, the CDR3 is TGTGCCAGCAGCTTAGCTAATACAGGGGGCCTTTTTGGCTACACCTTC. Translating gives CASSLANTGGLFGYTF. Based on the CDR3 plus reference TRBV7-2 and TRBJ1-2, the full variable domain is GAGVSQSPSNKVTEKGKDVELRCDPISGHTALYWYRQSLGQGLEFLIYFQGNSAPDKSGLPSDRFSAERTGGSVSTLTIQRTQQEDSAVYLCASSLANTGGLFGYTFGSGTRLTVV.